The following is a TCR beta chain sequence with its context. Its specific antigen is unknown. This sample was taken from a study of T cells expressing NK-cell markers (dated by TCRdb to about 2020). General notes on the study: TCR beta-chain repertoires were profiled in sorted CD3+CD56+NKG2C+, CD3+CD56+NKG2C- and CD3+CD56-NKG2C+ T-cell subsets from about 8 donors. Among the eight sequenced donors, only one was HCMV-seronegative, while the other seven were HCMV-seropositive. The libraries were sequenced on Illumina HiSeq 2000/2500, MiSeq or NextSeq, producing 2 x 150 bp reads. Randomly selected healthy volunteers, three men and five women, were used as the eight sequenced donors. Points the paper makes about the study in general: Those dominant clonotypes were again the most abundant among CD3+CD56-NKG2C+ cells in a handful of donors, at about 25-60.1%. Whether the expanded NKG2C-expressing T cell clones were specific for HCMV antigens was left unclear. In over 5 donors, the dominant CD3+CD56+NKG2C+ clonotypes were among the top 10 CD8+ clonotypes and accounted for roughly 1.0-8% of CD8+ T cells.

HCMV serostatus was determined by detecting HCMV-specific IgG in serum with a commercial ELISA kit. Peripheral blood mononuclear cells were isolated from blood by Ficoll density gradient centrifugation. CDR1 SGHRS and CDR2 YFSETQ were looked up in the germline V gene. The CDR3 numbers 15 residues from cysteine through phenylalanine. No DNA appears here. The sequencer listed for this sample is Illumina HiSeq 2000. TCR beta cDNA libraries were prepared using 5'RACE template switching, which introduced a universal primer site and unique molecular identifiers. cDNA synthesis was primed from the TCR beta constant segment and was followed by two successive PCR amplification steps. In the source study's methods: Reads were demultiplexed and grouped by UMI with MIGEC, and clonotypes were assembled and quantified with MiTCR. To exclude erroneous sequences, only TCR cDNA sequences supported by at least two reads were retained. The tcR package was used for downstream repertoire analysis, with clonotypes matched between fractions based on CDR3 nucleotide sequence plus V segment. VDJmatch was used to annotate antigen specificity against VDJdb, with one amino acid substitution allowed in CDR3. Following TCRdb reprocessing, every CDR3 protein sequence forms one entry, and DNA is not provided. TCRdb's processing, not the authors', yielded these V and J calls. This sample's clone table shows fewer than 300,000 distinct CDR3 sequences. The ten largest clones represent roughly 4.2% of the sample.

Sequencing was carried out using blood T cells: a sorted CD56 or NKG2C T cell subset, CD4+ or CD8+ T cells, or bulk PBMC T cells (not recorded which). This clonotype was obtained from a woman between 18 and 75 years old in good health. The chain is made from TRBV5-1 and TRBJ2-5. The CDR3 protein sequence reads: CASSLAKALRETQYF.